A selection of T cell receptor beta chains follows, all from one sample in a study of Tregs in tolerant kidney transplant recipients. TCRdb keeps only in-frame clones here, not all; method: immunoSEQ multiplex PCR. This repertoire shows around 64,000 clones, 87% found once; its top ten account for roughly 4%. The source was CD4+ T cells from blood (PBMCs), collected 6 months after the transplant. Receptors originate from a human patient who received a combined kidney and bone marrow transplant. Some of the T cells might come from the graft donor. Each CDR3 is given with its conserved first and last residue. Fields, in order: V gene, D gene, J gene, clone size, CDR3 DNA, CDR3 protein. A D gene is named only where the DNA matches it firmly. Size tells how often a clone was seen (once, few, many) or the class of an expanded clone, and some rows leave it out.

TRBV7-2	TRBD1	TRBJ1-5	-	TGTGCCAGCAGCTTTTTAGGGGGCAGGGTTCAGCCCCAGCATTTT	CASSFLGGRVQPQHF
TRBV2	TRBD2	TRBJ2-4	-	TGTGCCACCAGAACTAGCGGGGTAACCAAAAACATTCAGTACTTC	CATRTSGVTKNIQYF
TRBV6-5	TRBD1	TRBJ1-3	-	TGTGCCAGCAGTTCTTGGGACAGGGGAAACACCATATATTTT	CASSSWDRGNTIYF
TRBV9	-	TRBJ2-2	-	TGTGCCAGCAAGCGTTCGAACACCGGGGAGCTGTTTTTT	CASKRSNTGELFF
TRBV6-5	-	TRBJ2-7	once	TGTGCCAGCAGTTACCAGGCCAGCTCCTACGAGCAGTACTTC	CASSYQASSYEQYF
TRBV30	TRBD1	TRBJ2-1	-	TGTGCCGCAGGGGGGGACAGGGGGTTCAATGAGCAGTTCTTC	CAAGGDRGFNEQFF
TRBV15	-	TRBJ1-2	-	TGTGCCACCAGCAGAGATCGAGGTTGGGGGGTAAGGGACTATGGCTACACCTTC	CATSRDRGWGVRDYGYTF
TRBV6-6	-	TRBJ2-2	-	TGTGCCAGCAGCCCACAGGGGAGGAGTGGCACCGGGGAGCTGTTTTTT	CASSPQGRSGTGELFF
TRBV10-3	TRBD2	TRBJ2-1	-	TGTGCCATCAGTGAGTCGGGGACTAGCGTAGACAATGAGCAGTTCTTC	CAISESGTSVDNEQFF
TRBV7-6	-	TRBJ2-5	-	TGTGCCAGCAGCTTTCTCCAGGAGACCCAGTACTTC	CASSFLQETQYF
TRBV2	-	TRBJ2-7	-	TGTGCCAGCTTGAGAGAAAATACGTCCTACGAGCAGTACTTC	CASLRENTSYEQYF
TRBV7-2	-	TRBJ1-4	-	TGTGCCAGCAGCTCTGATGGACACGCAAATGAAAAACTGTTTTTT	CASSSDGHANEKLFF
TRBV5-4	TRBD1	TRBJ2-7	-	TGTGCCAGCAGCTTCAACAGGGGAGTCACCTACGAGCAGTACTTC	CASSFNRGVTYEQYF
TRBV4-2	TRBD1	TRBJ2-7	-	TGTGCCAGCAGCCTCAGGACAGGGCACTACGAGCAGTACTTC	CASSLRTGHYEQYF
TRBV5-1	-	TRBJ1-1	-	TGCGCCAGCAGCTTTGGACAGATGAACACTGAAGCTTTCTTT	CASSFGQMNTEAFF
TRBV7-9	TRBD1	TRBJ1-4	-	TGTGCCAGCAGCTGGACAGGGGTGACTAATGAAAAACTGTTTTTT	CASSWTGVTNEKLFF
TRBV5-4	-	TRBJ1-4	-	TGTGCCAGCAGCTCAGGAGGGCAGGGTAATGAAAAACTGTTTTTT	CASSSGGQGNEKLFF
TRBV11-3	TRBD1	TRBJ1-2	-	TGTGCCAGCAGTTCTGACAGGGGCTATGGCTACACCTTC	CASSSDRGYGYTF
TRBV11-3	-	TRBJ1-1	once	TGTGCCAGCAGCTTCCAATCGAACACTGAAGCTTTCTTT	CASSFQSNTEAFF
TRBV18	TRBD2	TRBJ2-1	-	TGTGCCAGCTCACTGAGACTAGCGGGAGGGGATGAGCAGTTCTTC	CASSLRLAGGDEQFF
TRBV10-3	TRBD2	TRBJ2-7	-	TGTGCCATCAGTGAACTAGCGGGAGGGTACAACTACGAGCAGTACTTC	CAISELAGGYNYEQYF
TRBV18	TRBD2	TRBJ2-7	-	TGTGCCAGCTCACCGCGGACTAGCGGGGGGTTGAGGGAGCAGTACTTC	CASSPRTSGGLREQYF
TRBV4-1	TRBD2	TRBJ2-1	few	TGCGCCAGCAGCCAAGAGGGTCTAGCGGGCCCCTACAATGAGCAGTTCTTC	CASSQEGLAGPYNEQFF
TRBV28	-	TRBJ2-7	many	TGTGCCAGCAGTTCCCCTCACATGTCCTACGAGCAGTACTTC	CASSSPHMSYEQYF
TRBV5-1	TRBD2	TRBJ2-3	-	TGCGCCAGCAGCCCGGGGGGACTGCAGTTTCCTACAGATACGCAGTATTTT	CASSPGGLQFPTDTQYF
TRBV7-9	-	TRBJ2-7	-	TGTGCCAGCAGCGTAGAGGGGGACTCCTACGAGCAGTACTTC	CASSVEGDSYEQYF
TRBV5-1	TRBD1	TRBJ1-2	-	TGCGCCAGCAGCTTGGCCCCCGGGACAGGGATCTATGGCTACACCTTC	CASSLAPGTGIYGYTF
TRBV2	-	TRBJ2-5	-	TGTGCCAGCAGTGTTGCGGGCCAAGAGACCCAGTACTTC	CASSVAGQETQYF
TRBV11-3	TRBD1	TRBJ2-7	-	TGTGCCAGCAGCCCACCACAGGGGGCCGTTTACGAGCAGTACTTC	CASSPPQGAVYEQYF
TRBV19	TRBD1	TRBJ1-1	-	TGTGCCAGTAGCAGGAATCAGGGGGTTTTGGGGATGAACACTGAAGCTTTCTTT	CASSRNQGVLGMNTEAFF
TRBV4-1	-	TRBJ1-6	-	TGCGCCAGCAGCCAAGGGTTCCTAGGGGCCAATTCACCCCTCCACTTT	CASSQGFLGANSPLHF
TRBV5-1	-	TRBJ2-5	-	TGCGCCAGCAGCTTCGAAAAACTTAGACTGGCGCAAGAGACCCAGTACTTC	CASSFEKLRLAQETQYF
TRBV6-1	TRBD1	TRBJ1-5	few	TGTGCCAGCAGTGAGTCGGGACAGGTCAATCAGCCCCAGCATTTT	CASSESGQVNQPQHF